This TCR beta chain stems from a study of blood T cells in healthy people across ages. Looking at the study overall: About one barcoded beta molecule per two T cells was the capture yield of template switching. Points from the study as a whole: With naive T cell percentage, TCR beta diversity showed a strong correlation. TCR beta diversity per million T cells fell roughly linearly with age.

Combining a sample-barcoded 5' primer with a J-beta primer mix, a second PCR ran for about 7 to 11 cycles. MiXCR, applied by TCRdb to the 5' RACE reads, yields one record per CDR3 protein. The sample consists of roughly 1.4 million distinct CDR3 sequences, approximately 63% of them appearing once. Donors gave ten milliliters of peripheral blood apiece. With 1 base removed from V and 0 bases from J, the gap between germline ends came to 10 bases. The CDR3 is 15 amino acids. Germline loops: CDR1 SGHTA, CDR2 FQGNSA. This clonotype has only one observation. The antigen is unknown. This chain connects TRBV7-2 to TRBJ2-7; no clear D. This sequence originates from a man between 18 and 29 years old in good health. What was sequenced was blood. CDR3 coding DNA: TGTGCCAGCAGCTTAGAAAGTCCGAGCTCCTACGAGCAGTACTTC. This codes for CASSLESPSSYEQYF.